Presented here are 21 T cell receptor beta chains from one specimen sequenced in a study of blood T cell repertoires in COVID-19. Measured with immunoSEQ multiplex PCR; TCRdb has only the in-frame clones, and not every one. The repertoire holds under 60,000 clones, roughly 85% seen once, with approximately 10% in the top ten. Input material: peripheral blood. These receptors were obtained from a human donor in a cohort sampled during active COVID-19.

The chain joins TRBV11-2 to TRBJ1-5; D is uncertain. The germline gives CDR1 SGHAT, CDR2 FQNNGV. This CDR3 comprises 13 residues. The ends were cut back, 3 bases at V and 3 bases at J, with 6 bases in the middle. Written as DNA, the CDR3 is TGTGCCAGCAGCTTGAGTCTCAATCAGCCCCAGCATTTT. The encoded protein is CASSLSLNQPQHF.

V and J are TRBV5-4 and TRBJ2-2; 7 bases are shared with TRBD2. The junction had 17 bases not matched to a gene; V was cut back by 4 bases and J by 8 bases. The CDR3 has 17 amino acids. CDR1 and CDR2 (germline): SGHNT, YYREEE (reference sequence). CDR3 nucleotides: TGTGCCAGCAGCGGAGGACGAAGCGGGGTTGGTTTGGGGGAGCTGTTTTTT. It translates to CASSGGRSGVGLGELFF.

This clone was picked up one time. CDR3 amino acids: CASSGLAVRTDTQYF. CDR3 DNA: TGCGCCAGCAGCGGACTAGCGGTGCGCACAGATACGCAGTATTTT. J is TRBJ2-3 and V is TRBV5-1; TRBD2 aligns across 10 bases. The germline V gene has CDR1 SGHRS and CDR2 YFSETQ. With 4 bases clipped from V and 1 base from J, the junction kept 3 bases outside the gene matches. This CDR3 spans 15 amino acids. Filled out from reference TRBV5-1 and TRBJ2-3, the complete variable domain reads KAGVTQTPRYLIKTRGQQVTLSCSPISGHRSVSWYQQTPGQGLQFLFEYFSETQRNKGNFPGRFSGRQFSNSRSEMNVSTLELGDSALYLCASSGLAVRTDTQYFGPGTRLTVL.

J is TRBJ1-1 and V is TRBV2; D is uncertain. Trimming left V 4 bases short and J 1 base short, with 10 bases between. The CDR3 extends over 14 amino acids. Germline CDR1 reads SNHLY; CDR2 reads FYNNEI. CDR3 DNA sequence: TGTGCCAGCAGTGTCCTGGCGGAGAACACTGAAGCTTTCTTT. This gives the protein CASSVLAENTEAFF.

This clone was detected a few times. The chain has TRBV30 and TRBJ2-2; no clear D gene. CDR3 length: 15 amino acids. Deletions cut 1 base from V and 4 bases from J, with 13 bases between. CDR1 and CDR2 (germline): GTSNPN, SVGIG (reference sequence). CDR3 bases: TGTGCCTGGAGTGAGGAAATAGCCCCCACCGGGGAGCTGTTTTTT. Its protein product is CAWSEEIAPTGELFF.

The chain is built from TRBV7-9 and TRBJ2-1, with a possible D match to TRBD2 (6 bases). Germline loops: CDR1 SEHNR, CDR2 FQNEAQ (reference sequence). The V end was cut by 2 bases, the J end by 8 bases, with 19 bases between. The CDR3 is made up of 16 amino acids. The CDR3 nucleotides are TGTGCCAGCAGCTTAATCGGAGGGGAGCGGAGGTATGAGCAGTTCTTC. This translates into CASSLIGGERRYEQFF. Combining the CDR3 with reference TRBV7-9 and TRBJ2-1 gives the whole variable domain DTGVSQNPRHKITKRGQNVTFRCDPISEHNRLYWYRQTLGQGPEFLTYFQNEAQLEKSRLLSDRFSAERPKGSFSTLEIQRTEQGDSAMYLCASSLIGGERRYEQFFGPGTRLTVL.

This clone was observed once. The chain couples TRBV6-2 or TRBV6-3 to TRBJ1-2; 7 bases match TRBD1. CDR3 length equals 14 residues. Germline V gene data show CDR1 as MNHEY and CDR2 as SVGEGT. V shed 6 bases and J 9 bases; nucleotides not matched to a gene: 13. The chain's CDR3 is CASSLAGTATRYTF. The CDR3 bases are TGTGCCAGCAGCCTCGCCGGGACAGCTACGCGCTACACCTTC.

The gene calls are TRBV6-1 and TRBJ1-5; maybe TRBD1 (5 bases). CDR1 and CDR2 (germline): MNHNS, SASEGT. The ends were cut back, 1 base at V and 2 bases at J, with 9 bases in the middle. The length of the CDR3 is 15 residues. CDR3 in DNA: TGTGCCAGCAGTGAAGGAGGACACCGCAATCAGCCCCAGCATTTT. Residues: CASSEGGHRNQPQHF.

The chain employs TRBV7-2 and TRBJ1-2, with no clear D. CDR1 and CDR2 (germline): SGHTA, FQGNSA. The CDR3 contains 13 residues. V lost 8 bases to trimming and J lost 6 bases, with 16 bases between them. The CDR3 protein is CASVRFGYNGYTF. CDR3 bases: TGTGCCAGCGTAAGGTTCGGGTACAATGGCTACACCTTC.

The chain is built from TRBV19 and TRBJ2-3, with D possibly matching TRBD1 (6 bases). Germline-derived CDR1 and CDR2 are LNHDA and SQIVND (reference sequence). Trimming took off 6 bases at V and 0 bases at J, with 13 bases between the two ends. CDR3 length: 15 amino acids. For the CDR3, the DNA is TGTGCCAGTAGGCCCGTGGGGGCGAGCACAGATACGCAGTATTTT. Encoded protein: CASRPVGASTDTQYF. Based on the CDR3 plus reference TRBV19 and TRBJ2-3, the full variable domain is DGGITQSPKYLFRKEGQNVTLSCEQNLNHDAMYWYRQDPGQGLRLIYYSQIVNDFQKGDIAEGYSVSREKKESFPLTVTSAQKNPTAFYLCASRPVGASTDTQYFGPGTRLTVL.

The rearrangement uses TRBV5-1 and TRBJ2-1, with 7 positions matching TRBD1. V lost 3 bases and J lost 11; bases outside the gene matches: 8. The CDR3 is made up of 13 amino acids. The germline CDR1 and CDR2 sequences are SGHRS and YFSETQ. CDR3 coding DNA: TGCGCCAGCAGCTCAAATGACAGGGATAAGCAGTTCTTC. This encodes CASSSNDRDKQFF.

The gene calls are TRBV6-2 or TRBV6-3 and TRBJ1-1; 7 nucleotides align to TRBD1. Germline V gene lookup returns CDR1 MNHEY and CDR2 SVGEGT. J was trimmed by 0 bases and V by 4 bases; bases with no gene match: 8. The CDR3 extends over 16 amino acids. This CDR3 is CASSSHRQGLNTEAFF. The CDR3 DNA is TGTGCCAGCAGTTCCCACCGACAGGGCCTGAACACTGAAGCTTTCTTT.

The chain carries TRBV19 and TRBJ2-7, with 9 bases lining up with TRBD1. CDR3 length: 14 amino acids. Germline CDR1 and CDR2: LNHDA and SQIVND (reference sequence). V dropped 1 base and J dropped 6; count of bases not matched to a gene: 4. Here the CDR3 reads CASSIGTGGREQYF. The CDR3 nucleotides are TGTGCCAGTAGTATAGGCACAGGGGGCCGCGAGCAGTACTTC. The whole variable domain, remainder taken from reference TRBV19 and TRBJ2-7, is DGGITQSPKYLFRKEGQNVTLSCEQNLNHDAMYWYRQDPGQGLRLIYYSQIVNDFQKGDIAEGYSVSREKKESFPLTVTSAQKNPTAFYLCASSIGTGGREQYFGPGTRLTVT.

The V and J genes are TRBV4-3 and TRBJ2-7; 7 nucleotides align to TRBD2. The junction had 3 bases not matched to a gene; V was cut back by 1 base and J by 0 bases. This CDR3 has 15 amino acids. CDR1 and CDR2 from the germline V gene are LGHNA and YSLEER. The CDR3 DNA is TGCGCCAGCAGCCAAGCGCGGGGGAGCTCCTACGAGCAGTACTTC. Its protein product is CASSQARGSSYEQYF.

The chain combines TRBV9 with TRBJ2-5; tentatively, D is TRBD1 (6 bases). The CDR3 runs to 14 residues. Trimming took 1 base from V and 0 from J, leaving 7 bases between them. The germline gives CDR1 SGDLS, CDR2 YYNGEE. The CDR3 spells CASSVRGYQETQYF. In DNA form, the CDR3 reads TGTGCCAGCAGCGTAAGGGGGTACCAAGAGACCCAGTACTTC.

The chain is built from TRBV9 and TRBJ1-3; D is perhaps TRBD1 (5 bases). Germline V gives CDR1 SGDLS, CDR2 YYNGEE. V gave up 3 bases and J gave up 2 bases, with 9 bases separating them. CDR3 length: 14 amino acids. CDR3 nucleotide sequence: TGTGCCAGCAGCGCAGGGCTTACTGGAAACACCATATATTTT. Protein: CASSAGLTGNTIYF.

J is TRBJ2-7 and V is TRBV28, with TRBD1 matching 11 bases. V trimming: 6 bases; J trimming: 0 bases; junction bases outside the gene matches: 1. There are 14 residues in the CDR3. Germline V gene lookup returns CDR1 MDHEN and CDR2 SYDVKM. The DNA of the CDR3 is TGTGCCAGCAGCGGGACAGGGGGCTCCTACGAGCAGTACTTC. Translated: CASSGTGGSYEQYF.

The V and J genes are TRBV6-2 or TRBV6-3 and TRBJ2-7, with D tentatively TRBD1 (6 bases). The CDR3 sequence is 13 residues long. The germline CDR1 and CDR2 sequences are MNHEY and SVGEGT. Trimming took off 5 bases at V and 2 bases at J, with 10 bases between the two ends. CDR3 sequence: CASSPGTTYEQYF. The CDR3 bases are TGTGCCAGCAGTCCCGGGACAACCTACGAGCAGTACTTC.

The chain links TRBV28 to TRBJ1-4, with D perhaps TRBD1 (5 bases). This CDR3 has 15 residues. V lost 2 bases to trimming and J lost 0 bases, with 7 bases between them. Germline V gives CDR1 MDHEN, CDR2 SYDVKM. CDR3 nucleotides: TGTGCCAGCAGTTTAGCGGGGGCAACTAATGAAAAACTGTTTTTT. The encoded protein is CASSLAGATNEKLFF. Supplemented by reference TRBV28 and TRBJ1-4, the full variable domain reads DVKVTQSSRYLVKRTGEKVFLECVQDMDHENMFWYRQDPGLGLRLIYFSYDVKMKEKGDIPEGYSVSREKKERFSLILESASTNQTSMYLCASSLAGATNEKLFFGSGTQLSVL.

The rearrangement links TRBV5-4 to TRBJ2-7; 8 nucleotides line up with TRBD1. This CDR3 spans 17 amino acids. Germline V gene data show CDR1 as SGHNT and CDR2 as YYREEE (reference sequence). V was pared by 3 bases and J by 6 bases, with 17 bases of the junction left unmatched. The CDR3: CASSSPQGARVLSEQYF. The CDR3 region has the DNA TGTGCCAGCAGCTCACCTCAGGGGGCGCGGGTACTGAGCGAGCAGTACTTC.

The chain joins TRBV5-1 to TRBJ1-1; D is unresolved. Trimming took off 0 bases at V and 1 base at J, with 4 bases between the two ends. CDR3 size: 13 residues. CDR1 is SGHRS and CDR2 is YFSETQ in the germline V gene. The CDR3 DNA follows: TGCGCCAGCAGCTTGGGGGCGAACACTGAAGCTTTCTTT. Amino acid sequence: CASSLGANTEAFF.